The source of this T cell receptor beta chain is a study of blood T cell repertoires in COVID-19. Overall study context: In each case, the material was cDNA or gDNA derived from T cells, B-cell-depleted T cells, or PBMCs.

The authors' processing: The assay estimated nucleated cells by amplifying reference gene primers. Profiling relied on immunoSEQ multiplex PCR, and the TCRdb table lists in-frame clones only, not all of them. The V and J calls and clone size come from that table; D and trimming were worked out from the DNA. The sample lists around 160,000 clones; 65% to 85% were seen once. Within 2 weeks of study entry, exposed participants had contacted a PCR-confirmed or clinician-diagnosed COVID-19 case. V was shortened by 0 bases and J by 5 bases, with 8 bases between the two germline ends. CDR3 length: 14 amino acids. Germline CDR1 reads SGHTA; CDR2 reads FQGTGA.

The clonotype originates from a woman aged 45 to 65 who had been exposed to COVID-19. The rearrangement links TRBV7-3 to TRBJ2-1, with D possibly TRBD2 on 5 matching bases. The sequenced sample was PBMCs or T cells enriched from blood (not recorded which). The CDR3 sequence is CASSLTSGNNEQFF. DNA for the CDR3: TGTGCCAGCAGCTTAACGTCCGGGAACAATGAGCAGTTCTTC.